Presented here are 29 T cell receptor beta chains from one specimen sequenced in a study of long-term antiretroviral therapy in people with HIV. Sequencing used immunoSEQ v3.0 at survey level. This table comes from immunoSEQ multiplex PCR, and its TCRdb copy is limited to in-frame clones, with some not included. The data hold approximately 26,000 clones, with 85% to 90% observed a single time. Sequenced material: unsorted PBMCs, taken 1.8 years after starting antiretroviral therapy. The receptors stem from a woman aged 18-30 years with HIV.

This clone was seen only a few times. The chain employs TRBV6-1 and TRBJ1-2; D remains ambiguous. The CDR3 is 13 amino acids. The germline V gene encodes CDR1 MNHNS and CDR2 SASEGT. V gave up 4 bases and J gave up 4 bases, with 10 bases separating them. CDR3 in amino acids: CASSGSQLYGYTF. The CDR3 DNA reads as TGTGCCAGCAGTGGATCCCAACTCTATGGCTACACCTTC.

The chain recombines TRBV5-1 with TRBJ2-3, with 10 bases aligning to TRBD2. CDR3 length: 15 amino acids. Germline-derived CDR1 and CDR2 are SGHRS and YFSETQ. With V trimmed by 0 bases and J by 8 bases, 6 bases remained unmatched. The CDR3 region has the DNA TGCGCCAGCAGCTTGGAGTCTAGCGGGAGAGTTACGCAGTATTTT. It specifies CASSLESSGRVTQYF.

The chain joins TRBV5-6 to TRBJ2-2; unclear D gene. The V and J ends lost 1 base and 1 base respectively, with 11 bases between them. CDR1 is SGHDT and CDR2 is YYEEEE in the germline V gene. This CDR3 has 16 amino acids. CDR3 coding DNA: TGTGCCAGCAGCTTGTTGTCATCCGAGAACACCGGGGAGCTGTTTTTT. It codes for CASSLLSSENTGELFF. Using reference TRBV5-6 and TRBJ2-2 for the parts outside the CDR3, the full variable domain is DAGVTQSPTHLIKTRGQQVTLRCSPKSGHDTVSWYQQALGQGPQFIFQYYEEEERQRGNFPDRFSGHQFPNYSSELNVNALLLGDSALYLCASSLLSSENTGELFFGEGSRLTVL.

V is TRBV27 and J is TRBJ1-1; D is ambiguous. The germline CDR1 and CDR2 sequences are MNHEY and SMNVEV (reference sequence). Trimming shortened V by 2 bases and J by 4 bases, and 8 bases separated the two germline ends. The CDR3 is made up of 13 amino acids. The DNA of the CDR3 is TGTGCCAGCAGTTTACTTGTAAGCACTGAAGCTTTCTTT. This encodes CASSLLVSTEAFF.

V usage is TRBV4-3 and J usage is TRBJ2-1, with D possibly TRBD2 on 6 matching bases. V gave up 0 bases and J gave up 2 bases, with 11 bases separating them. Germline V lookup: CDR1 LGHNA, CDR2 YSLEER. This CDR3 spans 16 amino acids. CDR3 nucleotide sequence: TGCGCCAGCAGCCAAGATCCGACTAGAACCTACAATGAGCAGTTCTTC. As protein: CASSQDPTRTYNEQFF.

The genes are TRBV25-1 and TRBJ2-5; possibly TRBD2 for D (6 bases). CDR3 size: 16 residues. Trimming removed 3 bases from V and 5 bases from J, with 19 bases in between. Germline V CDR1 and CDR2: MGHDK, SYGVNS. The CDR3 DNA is TGTGCCAGCAGTGAGACGGTTGTGGCAGGGAGGGAGACCCAGTACTTC. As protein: CASSETVVAGRETQYF.

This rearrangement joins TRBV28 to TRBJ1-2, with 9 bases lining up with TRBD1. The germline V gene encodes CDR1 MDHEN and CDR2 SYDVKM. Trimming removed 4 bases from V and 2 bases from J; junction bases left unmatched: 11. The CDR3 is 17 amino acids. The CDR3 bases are TGTGCCAGCAGTTCAAACAGGGGGCGAAGTGAGAACTATGGCTACACCTTC. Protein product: CASSSNRGRSENYGYTF.

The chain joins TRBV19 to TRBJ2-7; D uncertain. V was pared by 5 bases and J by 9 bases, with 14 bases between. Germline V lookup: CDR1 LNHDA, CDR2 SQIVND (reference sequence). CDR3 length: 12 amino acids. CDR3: CASSPGPLPQYF. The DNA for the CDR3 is TGTGCCAGTAGTCCCGGCCCACTGCCGCAGTACTTC.

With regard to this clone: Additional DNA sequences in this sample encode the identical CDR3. The CDR3 DNA follows: TGCGCCAGCAGCTTGGAGCGGGCTAGCACAGATACGCAGTATTTT. Its translation: CASSLERASTDTQYF. The V call is TRBV5-1, the J call TRBJ2-3, with a weak D call TRBD2 (6 bases). Between the trimmed V and J ends, which lost 0 bases and 0 bases, there was a span of 8 bases. The CDR3 is 15 residues long. CDR1 and CDR2 from the germline V gene are SGHRS and YFSETQ.

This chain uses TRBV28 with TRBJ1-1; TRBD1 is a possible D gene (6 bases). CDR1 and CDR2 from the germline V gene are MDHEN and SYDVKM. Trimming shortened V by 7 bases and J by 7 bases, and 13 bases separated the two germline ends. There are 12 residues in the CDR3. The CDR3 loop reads CASKGVRGEAFF. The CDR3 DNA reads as TGTGCCAGCAAGGGGGTCCGGGGTGAAGCTTTCTTT.

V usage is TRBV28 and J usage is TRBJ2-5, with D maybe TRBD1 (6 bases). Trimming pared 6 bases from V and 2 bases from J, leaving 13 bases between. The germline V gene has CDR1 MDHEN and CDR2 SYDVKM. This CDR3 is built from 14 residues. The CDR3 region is CASRPTGLQETQYF. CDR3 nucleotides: TGTGCCAGCAGACCAACAGGGTTACAAGAGACCCAGTACTTC.

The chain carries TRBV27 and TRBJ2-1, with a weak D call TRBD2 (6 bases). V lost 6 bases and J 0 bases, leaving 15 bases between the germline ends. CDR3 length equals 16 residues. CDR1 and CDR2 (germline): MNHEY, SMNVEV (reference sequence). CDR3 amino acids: CASRGPRDFSYNEQFF. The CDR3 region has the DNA TGTGCCAGCAGAGGGCCCCGGGACTTCTCCTACAATGAGCAGTTCTTC.

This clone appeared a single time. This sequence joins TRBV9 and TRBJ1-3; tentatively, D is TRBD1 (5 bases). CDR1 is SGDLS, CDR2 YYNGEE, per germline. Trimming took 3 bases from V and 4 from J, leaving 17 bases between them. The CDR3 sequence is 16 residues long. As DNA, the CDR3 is TGTGCCAGCAGCGGACGTCCAGGGAACTGGGGAAACACCATATATTTT. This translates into CASSGRPGNWGNTIYF.

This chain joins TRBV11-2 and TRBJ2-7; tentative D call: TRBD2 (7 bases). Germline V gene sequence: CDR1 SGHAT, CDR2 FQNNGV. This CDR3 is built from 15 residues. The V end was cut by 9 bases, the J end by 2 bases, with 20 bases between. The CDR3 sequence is CASQRGEGVTYEQYF. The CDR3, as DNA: TGTGCCAGTCAGAGGGGGGAGGGAGTAACCTACGAGCAGTACTTC.

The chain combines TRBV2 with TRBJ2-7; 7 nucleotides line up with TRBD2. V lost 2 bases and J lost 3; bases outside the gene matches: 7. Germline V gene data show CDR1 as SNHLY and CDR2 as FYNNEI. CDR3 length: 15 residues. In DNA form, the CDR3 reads TGTGCCAGCAGTGAACGAGCGGGACTAAGCTACGAGCAGTACTTC. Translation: CASSERAGLSYEQYF.

The CDR3 bases are TGTGCCAGCGAAACTAGCGGGAGGGCATGGGAGCAGTACTTC. Its protein is CASETSGRAWEQYF. The chain links TRBV6-1 to TRBJ2-7; TRBD2 matches 13 bases. This CDR3 is 14 amino acids long. The V gene end was trimmed by 8 bases and the J gene end by 7 bases; junction bases not matched to a gene: 8. The V gene's germline CDR1 is MNHNS and CDR2 SASEGT.

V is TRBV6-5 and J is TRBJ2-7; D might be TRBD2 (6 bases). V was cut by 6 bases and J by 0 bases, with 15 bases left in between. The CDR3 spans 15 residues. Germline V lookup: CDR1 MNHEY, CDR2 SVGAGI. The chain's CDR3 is CASRGRDQSSYEQYF. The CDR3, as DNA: TGTGCCAGCAGGGGGCGGGACCAGAGCTCCTACGAGCAGTACTTC.

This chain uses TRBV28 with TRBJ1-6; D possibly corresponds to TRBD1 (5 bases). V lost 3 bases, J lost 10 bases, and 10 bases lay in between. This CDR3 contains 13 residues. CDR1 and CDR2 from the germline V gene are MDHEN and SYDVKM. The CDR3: CASSLGPRSPLHF. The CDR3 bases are TGTGCCAGCAGTTTGGGACCTCGGTCACCCCTCCACTTT.

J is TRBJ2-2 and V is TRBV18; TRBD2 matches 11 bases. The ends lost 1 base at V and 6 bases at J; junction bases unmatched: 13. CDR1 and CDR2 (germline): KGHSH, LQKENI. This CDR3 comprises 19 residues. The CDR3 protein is CASSPLGLAGPRRSGELFF. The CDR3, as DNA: TGTGCCAGCTCACCACTAGGACTAGCGGGCCCCAGGCGGTCCGGGGAGCTGTTTTTT.

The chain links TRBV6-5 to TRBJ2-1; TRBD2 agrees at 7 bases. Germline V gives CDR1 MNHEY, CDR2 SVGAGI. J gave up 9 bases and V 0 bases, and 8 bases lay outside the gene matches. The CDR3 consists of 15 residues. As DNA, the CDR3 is TGTGCCAGCAGTTACTCGATCGGGACTAACCTTGAGCAGTTCTTC. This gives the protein CASSYSIGTNLEQFF.

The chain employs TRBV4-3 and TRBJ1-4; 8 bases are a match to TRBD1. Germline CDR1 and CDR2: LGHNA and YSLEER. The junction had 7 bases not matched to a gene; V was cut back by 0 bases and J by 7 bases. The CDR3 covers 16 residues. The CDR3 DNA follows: TGCGCCAGCAGCCAAGACGGGACAGGCCAGCGTGAAAAACTGTTTTTT. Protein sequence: CASSQDGTGQREKLFF.

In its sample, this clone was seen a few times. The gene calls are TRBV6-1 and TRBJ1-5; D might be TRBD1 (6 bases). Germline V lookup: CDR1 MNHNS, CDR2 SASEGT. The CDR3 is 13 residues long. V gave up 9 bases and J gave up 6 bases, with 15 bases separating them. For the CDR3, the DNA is TGTGCCAGTTGGTGGCAGGGGTTTCAGCCCCAGCATTTT. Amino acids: CASWWQGFQPQHF.

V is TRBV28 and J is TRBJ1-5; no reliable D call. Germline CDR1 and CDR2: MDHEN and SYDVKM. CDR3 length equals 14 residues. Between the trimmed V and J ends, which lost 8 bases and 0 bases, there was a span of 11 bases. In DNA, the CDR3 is TGTGCCAGCTACAGAGAACTTAGCAATCAGCCCCAGCATTTT. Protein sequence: CASYRELSNQPQHF.

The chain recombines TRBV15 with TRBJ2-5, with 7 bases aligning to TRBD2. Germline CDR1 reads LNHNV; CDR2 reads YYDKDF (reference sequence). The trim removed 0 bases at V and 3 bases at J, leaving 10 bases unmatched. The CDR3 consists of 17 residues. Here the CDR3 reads CATSRDSYGAGEETQYF. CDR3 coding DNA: TGTGCCACCAGCAGAGATAGTTACGGGGCGGGAGAAGAGACCCAGTACTTC.

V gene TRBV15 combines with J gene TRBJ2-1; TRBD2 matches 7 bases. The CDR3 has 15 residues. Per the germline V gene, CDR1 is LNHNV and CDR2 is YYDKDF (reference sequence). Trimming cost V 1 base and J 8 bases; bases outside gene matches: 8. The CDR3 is CATSRVPREYYEQFF. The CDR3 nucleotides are TGTGCCACCAGCAGAGTTCCGCGGGAGTACTATGAGCAGTTCTTC.

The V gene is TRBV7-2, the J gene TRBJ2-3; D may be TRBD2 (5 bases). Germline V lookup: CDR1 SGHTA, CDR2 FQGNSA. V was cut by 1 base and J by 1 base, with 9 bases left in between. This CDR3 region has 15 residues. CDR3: CASSLGLFRTDTQYF. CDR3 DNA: TGTGCCAGCAGCTTAGGACTATTCCGCACAGATACGCAGTATTTT. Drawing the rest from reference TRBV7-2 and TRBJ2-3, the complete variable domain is GAGVSQSPSNKVTEKGKDVELRCDPISGHTALYWYRQSLGQGLEFLIYFQGNSAPDKSGLPSDRFSAERTGGSVSTLTIQRTQQEDSAVYLCASSLGLFRTDTQYFGPGTRLTVL.

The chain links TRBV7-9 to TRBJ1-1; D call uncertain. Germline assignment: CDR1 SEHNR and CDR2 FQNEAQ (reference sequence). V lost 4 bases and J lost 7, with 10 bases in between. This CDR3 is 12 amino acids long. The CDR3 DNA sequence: TGTGCCAGCAGCTCCGGTCGGAATGAAGCTTTCTTT. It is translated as CASSSGRNEAFF.

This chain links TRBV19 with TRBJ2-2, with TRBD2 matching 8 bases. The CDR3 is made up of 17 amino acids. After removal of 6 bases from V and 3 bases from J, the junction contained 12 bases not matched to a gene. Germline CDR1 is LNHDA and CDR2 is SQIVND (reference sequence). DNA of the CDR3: TGTGCCAGTAGCGGAATCGCAGCGGGAGTATACACCGGGGAGCTGTTTTTT. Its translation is CASSGIAAGVYTGELFF.

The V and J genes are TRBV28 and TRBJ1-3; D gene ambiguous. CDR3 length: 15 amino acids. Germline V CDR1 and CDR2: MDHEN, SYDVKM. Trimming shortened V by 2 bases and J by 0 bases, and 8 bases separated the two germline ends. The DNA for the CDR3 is TGTGCCAGCAGTTTAGACGTAGTCTCTGGAAACACCATATATTTT. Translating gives CASSLDVVSGNTIYF.